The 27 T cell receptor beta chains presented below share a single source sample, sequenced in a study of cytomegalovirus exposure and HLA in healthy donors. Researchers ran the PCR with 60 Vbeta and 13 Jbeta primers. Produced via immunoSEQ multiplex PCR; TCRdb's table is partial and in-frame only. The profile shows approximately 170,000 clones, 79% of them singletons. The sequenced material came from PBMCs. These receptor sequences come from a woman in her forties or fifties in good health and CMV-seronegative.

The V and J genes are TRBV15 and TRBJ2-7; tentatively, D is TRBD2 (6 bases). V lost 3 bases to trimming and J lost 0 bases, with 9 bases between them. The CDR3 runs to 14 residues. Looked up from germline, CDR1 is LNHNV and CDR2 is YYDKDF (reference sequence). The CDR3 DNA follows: TGTGCCACCAGCAGGCGGGGTGGCTCCTACGAGCAGTACTTC. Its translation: CATSRRGGSYEQYF.

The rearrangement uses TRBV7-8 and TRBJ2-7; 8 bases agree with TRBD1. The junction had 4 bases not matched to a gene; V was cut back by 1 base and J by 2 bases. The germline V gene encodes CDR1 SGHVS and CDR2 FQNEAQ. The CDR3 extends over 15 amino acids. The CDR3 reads CASSLVGTGPYEQYF. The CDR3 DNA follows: TGTGCCAGCAGCTTAGTTGGGACAGGTCCCTACGAGCAGTACTTC.

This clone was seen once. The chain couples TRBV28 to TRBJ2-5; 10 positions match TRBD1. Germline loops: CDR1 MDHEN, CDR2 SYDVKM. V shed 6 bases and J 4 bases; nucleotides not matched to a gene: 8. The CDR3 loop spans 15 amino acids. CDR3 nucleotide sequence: TGTGCCAGCAGGGCAGACAGGGGGCGCCCAGAGACCCAGTACTTC. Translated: CASRADRGRPETQYF.

The CDR3 region is CASSRTSGSTDTQYF. DNA of the CDR3: TGCGCCAGCAGCCGGACTAGCGGAAGCACAGATACGCAGTATTTT. V usage is TRBV4-3 and J usage is TRBJ2-3, with 10 positions matching TRBD2. CDR3 size: 15 residues. CDR1 and CDR2 (germline): LGHNA, YSLEER. The J segment lost 0 bases and the V segment lost 4 bases, leaving 1 base of the junction unmatched.

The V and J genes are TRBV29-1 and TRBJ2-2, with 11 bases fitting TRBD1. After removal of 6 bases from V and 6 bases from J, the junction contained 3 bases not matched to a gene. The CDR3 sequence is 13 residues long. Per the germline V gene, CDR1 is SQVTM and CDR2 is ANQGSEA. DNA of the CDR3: TGCAGCGTGGACAGGGGGCTACCCGGGGAGCTGTTTTTT. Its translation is CSVDRGLPGELFF.

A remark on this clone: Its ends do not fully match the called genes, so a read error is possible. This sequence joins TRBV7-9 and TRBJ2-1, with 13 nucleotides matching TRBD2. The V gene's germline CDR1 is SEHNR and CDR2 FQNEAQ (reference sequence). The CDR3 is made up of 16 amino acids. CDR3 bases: TGTTCCAGCACCCCCCAGGGGGGACTAGCGGGGAATGAGCAGTTCTTC. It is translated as CSSTPQGGLAGNEQFF.

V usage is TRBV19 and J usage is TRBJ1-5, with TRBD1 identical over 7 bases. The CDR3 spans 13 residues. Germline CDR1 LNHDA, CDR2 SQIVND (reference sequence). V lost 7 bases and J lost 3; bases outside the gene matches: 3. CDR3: CASNRGNNQPQHF. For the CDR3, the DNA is TGTGCCAGTAACAGGGGTAACAATCAGCCCCAGCATTTT.

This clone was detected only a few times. CDR3 sequence (DNA): TGTGCCAGCTCACCACAGCATAACAATGAGCAGTTCTTC. It specifies CASSPQHNNEQFF. The chain couples TRBV18 to TRBJ2-1; D is unclear. Germline V CDR1 and CDR2: KGHSH, LQKENI. The CDR3 spans 13 residues. Trimming shortened V by 1 base and J by 5 bases, and 6 bases separated the two germline ends. Looking up the rest from reference TRBV18 and TRBJ2-1 gives the full variable domain: NAGVMQNPRHLVRRRGQEARLRCSPMKGHSHVYWYRQLPEEGLKFMVYLQKENIIDESGMPKERFSAEFPKEGPSILRIQQVVRGDSAAYFCASSPQHNNEQFFGPGTRLTVL.

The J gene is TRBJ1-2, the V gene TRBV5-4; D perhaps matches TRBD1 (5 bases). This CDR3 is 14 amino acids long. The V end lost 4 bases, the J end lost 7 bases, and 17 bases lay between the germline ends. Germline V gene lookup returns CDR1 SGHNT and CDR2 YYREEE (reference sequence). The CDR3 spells CASSRGHEIGGYTF. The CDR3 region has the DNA TGTGCCAGCAGCCGCGGACACGAAATAGGTGGCTACACCTTC.

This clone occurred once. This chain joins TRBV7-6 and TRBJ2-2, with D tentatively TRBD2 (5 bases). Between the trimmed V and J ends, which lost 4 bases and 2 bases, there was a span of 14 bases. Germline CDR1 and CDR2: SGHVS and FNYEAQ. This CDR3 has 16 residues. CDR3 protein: CASSSTPAGNTGELFF. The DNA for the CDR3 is TGTGCCAGCAGCTCTACTCCCGCGGGCAACACCGGGGAGCTGTTTTTT.

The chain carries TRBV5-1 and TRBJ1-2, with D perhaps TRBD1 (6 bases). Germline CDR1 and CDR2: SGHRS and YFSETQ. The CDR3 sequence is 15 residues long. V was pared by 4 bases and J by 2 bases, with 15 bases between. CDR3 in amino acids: CASSQTRTDNYGYTF. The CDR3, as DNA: TGCGCCAGCAGCCAAACCCGGACAGACAACTATGGCTACACCTTC.

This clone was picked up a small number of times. The CDR3 nucleotides are TGCGCCAGCAGCCAAGATGCTACAGCAGAAACAACTAATGAAAAACTGTTTTTT. Protein: CASSQDATAETTNEKLFF. The chain has TRBV4-3 and TRBJ1-4; D gene uncertain. CDR3 size: 18 residues. The V gene lost 0 bases and the J gene lost 0 bases, with 14 bases spanning the gap. The germline V gene has CDR1 LGHNA and CDR2 YSLEER.

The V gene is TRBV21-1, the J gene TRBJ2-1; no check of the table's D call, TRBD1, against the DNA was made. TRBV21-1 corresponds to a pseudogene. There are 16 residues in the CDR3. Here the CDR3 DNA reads TGTGCCAGCAGCAACACAGGGGGCGCCCGGGCCAATGAGCAGTTCTTC. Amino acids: CASSNTGGARANEQFF.

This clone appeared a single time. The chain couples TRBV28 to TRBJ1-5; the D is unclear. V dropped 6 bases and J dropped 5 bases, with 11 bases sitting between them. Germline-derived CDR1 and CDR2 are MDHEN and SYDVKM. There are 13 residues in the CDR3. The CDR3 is CASRADGYQPQHF. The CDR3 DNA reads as TGTGCCAGCAGAGCGGACGGCTATCAGCCCCAGCATTTT.

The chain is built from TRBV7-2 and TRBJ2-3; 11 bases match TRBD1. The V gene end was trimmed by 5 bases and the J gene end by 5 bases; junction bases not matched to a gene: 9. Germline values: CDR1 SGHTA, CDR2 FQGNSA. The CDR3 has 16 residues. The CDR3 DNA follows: TGTGCCAGCAGCAAGAGGACAGGGGGCGATGGAGATACGCAGTATTTT. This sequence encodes CASSKRTGGDGDTQYF.

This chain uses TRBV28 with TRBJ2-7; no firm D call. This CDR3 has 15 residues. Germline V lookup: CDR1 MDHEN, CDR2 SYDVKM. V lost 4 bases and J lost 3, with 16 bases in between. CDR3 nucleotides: TGTGCCAGCAGTTCTCCTCCTAGTCTGCGCTACGAGCAGTACTTC. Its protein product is CASSSPPSLRYEQYF.

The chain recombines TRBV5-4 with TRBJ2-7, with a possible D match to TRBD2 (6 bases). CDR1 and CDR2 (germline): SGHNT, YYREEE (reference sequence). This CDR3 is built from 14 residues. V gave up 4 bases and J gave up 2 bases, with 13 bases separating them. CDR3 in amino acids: CASSGGGGTYEQYF. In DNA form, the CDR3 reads TGTGCCAGCAGCGGGGGTGGCGGGACCTACGAGCAGTACTTC.

In DNA form, the CDR3 reads TGTGCCACCAGCAGTACCCTTAGGGACAGCTACATTGAAGCTTTCTTT. This translates into CATSSTLRDSYIEAFF. This chain uses TRBV15 with TRBJ1-1; 7 nucleotides line up with TRBD1. Germline V gene data show CDR1 as LNHNV and CDR2 as YYDKDF (reference sequence). The CDR3 has 16 amino acids. Trimming removed 3 bases from V and 7 bases from J; junction bases left unmatched: 14.

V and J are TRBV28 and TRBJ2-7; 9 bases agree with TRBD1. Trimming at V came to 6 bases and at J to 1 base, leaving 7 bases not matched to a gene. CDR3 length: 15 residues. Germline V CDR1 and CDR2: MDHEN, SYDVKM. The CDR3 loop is CASRRDRGRSYEQYF. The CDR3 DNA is TGTGCCAGCAGGCGCGACAGGGGGAGGTCCTACGAGCAGTACTTC.

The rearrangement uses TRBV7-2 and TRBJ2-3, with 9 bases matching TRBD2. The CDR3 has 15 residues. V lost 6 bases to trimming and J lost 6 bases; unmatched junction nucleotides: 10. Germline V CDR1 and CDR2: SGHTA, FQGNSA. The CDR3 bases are TGTGCCAGCAGTGTTCCTAGCGGGAACCGGGATACGCAGTATTTT. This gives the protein CASSVPSGNRDTQYF.

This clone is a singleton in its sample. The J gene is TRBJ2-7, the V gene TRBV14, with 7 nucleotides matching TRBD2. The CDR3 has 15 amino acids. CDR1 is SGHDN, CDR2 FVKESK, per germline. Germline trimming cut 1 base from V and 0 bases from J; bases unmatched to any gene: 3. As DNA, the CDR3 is TGTGCCAGCAGCCAAGGGGGCGGGGGCTCCTACGAGCAGTACTTC. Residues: CASSQGGGGSYEQYF.

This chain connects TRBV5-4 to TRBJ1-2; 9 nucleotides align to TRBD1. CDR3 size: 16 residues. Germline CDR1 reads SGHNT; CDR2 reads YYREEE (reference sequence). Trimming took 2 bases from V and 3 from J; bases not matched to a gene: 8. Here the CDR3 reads CASSLGGRTGDYGYTF. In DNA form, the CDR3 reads TGTGCCAGCAGCTTAGGGGGGCGGACAGGGGACTATGGCTACACCTTC.

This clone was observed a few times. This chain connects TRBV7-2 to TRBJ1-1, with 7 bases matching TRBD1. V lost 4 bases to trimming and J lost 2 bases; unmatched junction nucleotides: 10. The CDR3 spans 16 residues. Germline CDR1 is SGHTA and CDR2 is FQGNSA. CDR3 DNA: TGTGCCAGCAGCTCAGACAGGGCCCGACGTAACACTGAAGCTTTCTTT. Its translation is CASSSDRARRNTEAFF.

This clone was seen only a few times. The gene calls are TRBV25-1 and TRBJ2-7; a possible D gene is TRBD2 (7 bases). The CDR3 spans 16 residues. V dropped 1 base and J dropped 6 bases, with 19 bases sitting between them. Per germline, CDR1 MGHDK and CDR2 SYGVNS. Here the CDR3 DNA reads TGTGCCAGCAGTGAATTATCGGGGGGCGAGATCTCCGAGCAGTACTTC. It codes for CASSELSGGEISEQYF.

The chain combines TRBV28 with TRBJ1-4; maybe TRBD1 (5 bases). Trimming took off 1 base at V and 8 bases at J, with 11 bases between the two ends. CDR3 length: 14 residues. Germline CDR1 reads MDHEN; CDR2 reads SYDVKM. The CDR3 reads CASSLSAGKEKLFF. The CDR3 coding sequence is TGTGCCAGCAGTTTATCAGCAGGGAAGGAAAAACTGTTTTTT. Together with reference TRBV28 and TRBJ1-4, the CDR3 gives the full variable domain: DVKVTQSSRYLVKRTGEKVFLECVQDMDHENMFWYRQDPGLGLRLIYFSYDVKMKEKGDIPEGYSVSREKKERFSLILESASTNQTSMYLCASSLSAGKEKLFFGSGTQLSVL.

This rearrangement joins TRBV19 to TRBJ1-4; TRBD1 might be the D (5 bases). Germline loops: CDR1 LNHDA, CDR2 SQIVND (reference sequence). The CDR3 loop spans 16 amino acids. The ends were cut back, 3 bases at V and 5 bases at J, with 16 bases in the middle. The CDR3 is CASSIPRQILNEKLFF. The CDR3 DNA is TGTGCCAGTAGTATTCCCCGACAGATACTAAATGAAAAACTGTTTTTT.

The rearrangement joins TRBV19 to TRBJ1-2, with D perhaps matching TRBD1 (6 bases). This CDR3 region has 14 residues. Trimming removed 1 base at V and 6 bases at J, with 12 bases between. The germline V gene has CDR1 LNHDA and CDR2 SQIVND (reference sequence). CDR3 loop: CASSIGDTHNGYTF. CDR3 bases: TGTGCCAGTAGTATAGGGGACACGCATAATGGCTACACCTTC.